One sample yielded the 7 T cell receptor beta chains listed below, sequenced in a study of blood T cell repertoires in COVID-19. Clones were sequenced by immunoSEQ multiplex PCR, and TCRdb holds only the in-frame ones, with some missing. The table lists more than 100,000 clones, 85% to 90% of them singletons, with 25% to 35% in the top ten. The sample comprised peripheral blood. The receptors come from a woman aged 70-85 years with acute or convalescent COVID-19.

The chain couples TRBV19 to TRBJ1-6, with D perhaps matching TRBD1 (6 bases). Germline CDR1 is LNHDA and CDR2 is SQIVND (reference sequence). The CDR3 loop spans 14 amino acids. Trimming took 8 bases from V and 10 from J, leaving 18 bases between them. The CDR3 bases are TGTGCCAGTGGACAGCTAACAGGGAGATCACCCCTCCACTTT. Translation gives CASGQLTGRSPLHF. The full variable domain, in which reference TRBV19 and TRBJ1-6 provide the parts outside the CDR3, is DGGITQSPKYLFRKEGQNVTLSCEQNLNHDAMYWYRQDPGQGLRLIYYSQIVNDFQKGDIAEGYSVSREKKESFPLTVTSAQKNPTAFYLCASGQLTGRSPLHFGNGTRLTVT.

The chain employs TRBV6-1 and TRBJ1-6, with 11 bases fitting TRBD1. The V gene end was trimmed by 2 bases and the J gene end by 7 bases; junction bases not matched to a gene: 4. Germline V gene data show CDR1 as MNHNS and CDR2 as SASEGT. CDR3 size: 16 residues. The CDR3 spells CASSEIGTGGNSPLHF. CDR3 in DNA: TGTGCCAGCAGTGAAATAGGGACAGGGGGGAATTCACCCCTCCACTTT.

The chain uses TRBV6-1 and TRBJ1-5; the D is unclear. Trimming left V 2 bases short and J 1 base short, with 9 bases between. The CDR3 covers 15 residues. CDR1 MNHNS and CDR2 SASEGT come from the germline V gene. CDR3 in amino acids: CASSETGLSNQPQHF. The CDR3 DNA follows: TGTGCCAGCAGTGAAACGGGGTTAAGCAATCAGCCCCAGCATTTT.

The CDR3 sequence is CASSRQANTEAFF. DNA for the CDR3: TGTGCCAGCAGCCGACAGGCAAACACTGAAGCTTTCTTT. The chain has TRBV7-3 and TRBJ1-1, with D perhaps TRBD1 (6 bases). The CDR3 length is 13 residues. CDR1 is SGHTA, CDR2 FQGTGA, per germline. V lost 5 bases and J 2 bases, leaving 9 bases between the germline ends. Based on the CDR3 plus reference TRBV7-3 and TRBJ1-1, the full variable domain is GAGVSQTPSNKVTEKGKYVELRCDPISGHTALYWYRQSLGQGPEFLIYFQGTGAADDSGLPNDRFFAVRPEGSVSTLKIQRTERGDSAVYLCASSRQANTEAFFGQGTRLTVV.

The chain recombines TRBV5-1 with TRBJ2-5; TRBD2 aligns across 11 bases. Germline values: CDR1 SGHRS, CDR2 YFSETQ. CDR3 length equals 16 residues. Unmatched junction bases numbered 7, after V lost 4 bases and J lost 2 bases. CDR3 nucleotides: TGCGCCAGCAGCATCAACTTAGCGGGGGGGCAAGAGACCCAGTACTTC. Its protein product is CASSINLAGGQETQYF.

The chain combines TRBV3-1 (or the pseudogene TRBV3-2) with TRBJ1-1; the match to TRBD1 covers 9 bases. Looked up from germline, CDR1 is LGHDT and CDR2 is YNNKEL (reference sequence). The CDR3 is 13 amino acids. V shed 6 bases and J 4 bases; nucleotides not matched to a gene: 3. The CDR3 sequence is CASRQGASTEAFF. The DNA of the CDR3 is TGTGCCAGCAGACAGGGGGCGTCCACTGAAGCTTTCTTT.

This clone was seen just once. V is TRBV5-6 and J is TRBJ2-3; 7 positions agree with TRBD2. The CDR3 spans 14 residues. Germline V gene sequence: CDR1 SGHDT, CDR2 YYEEEE. The junction had 9 bases not matched to a gene; V was cut back by 9 bases and J by 2 bases. CDR3 amino acids: CATGFLADTDTQYF. CDR3 in DNA: TGTGCCACAGGGTTCCTAGCGGACACAGATACGCAGTATTTT.